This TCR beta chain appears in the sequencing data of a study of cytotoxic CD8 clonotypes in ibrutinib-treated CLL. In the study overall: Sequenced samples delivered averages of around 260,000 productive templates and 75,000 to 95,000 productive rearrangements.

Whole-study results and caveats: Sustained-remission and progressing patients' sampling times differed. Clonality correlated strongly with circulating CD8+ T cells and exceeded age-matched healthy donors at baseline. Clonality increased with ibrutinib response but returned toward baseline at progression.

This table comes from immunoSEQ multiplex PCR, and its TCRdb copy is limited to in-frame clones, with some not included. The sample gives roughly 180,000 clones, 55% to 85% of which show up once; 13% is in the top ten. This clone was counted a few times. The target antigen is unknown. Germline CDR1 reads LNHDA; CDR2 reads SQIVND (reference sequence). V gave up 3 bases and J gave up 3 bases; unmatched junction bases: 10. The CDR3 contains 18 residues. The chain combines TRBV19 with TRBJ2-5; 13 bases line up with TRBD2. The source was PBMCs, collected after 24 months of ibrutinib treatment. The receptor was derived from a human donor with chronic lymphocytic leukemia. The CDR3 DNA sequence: TGTGCCAGTAGTATTAGGTTATTTGGGACTAGCGGGAAAGAGACCCAGTACTTC. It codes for CASSIRLFGTSGKETQYF.